This TCR beta chain was documented in a study of T cells in Graves' hyperthyroidism and ophthalmopathy. CDR3 length: 12 amino acids. Germline assignment: CDR1 SSHAT and CDR2 FNYEAQ (reference sequence). This clonotype was counted only a few times. Template material for amplifying TCR beta CDR3 regions consisted of RNA transcripts. A first-round RT-PCR of the TCR CDR3 used the HTBI primer set. TCRdb re-analysed the multiplex PCR reads in MiXCR, keeping a single row per CDR3 protein. The profile covers 500,000 to 650,000 distinct CDR3 sequences, with 15% to 20% appearing a single time and 45% to 50% taken by the ten largest.

The material sequenced was blood. The chain combines TRBV7-7 with TRBJ2-5, with a weak D call TRBD2 (6 bases). The TCR was taken from a man aged 40-49 years with Graves' ophthalmopathy. CDR3 amino acids: CASCEVGGTQYF. CDR3 DNA: TGTGCTAGCTGCGAGGTGGGGGGGACCCAGTACTTC.